One and the same sample provided the 17 T cell receptor beta chains below, sequenced in a study of OX40 agonist ivuxolimab in advanced cancers. Assay used: immunoSEQ multiplex PCR; TCRdb lists only in-frame clones, some missing. The table includes several thousand clones, around two thirds detected once. Material: CD4+ or CD8+ T cells sorted from blood, obtained in a trial of the OX40 agonist ivuxolimab. These receptors originate from an adult with an advanced solid tumor such as melanoma, head and neck, liver or kidney cancer.

V usage is TRBV7-2 and J usage is TRBJ2-1; the D call may be TRBD1 or TRBD2 (5 bases each). Germline CDR1 and CDR2: SGHTA and FQGNSA. Trimming cost V 5 bases and J 9 bases, with 14 bases left between them. The CDR3 runs to 13 residues. The CDR3 spells CASSLILGGEQFF. Here the CDR3 DNA reads TGTGCCAGCAGCCTCATTCTTGGGGGTGAGCAGTTCTTC.

The CDR3 DNA reads as TGCGCCAGCAGCCAAGATTCAAGCGGGAACTACGAGCAGTACTTC. As protein: CASSQDSSGNYEQYF. This chain links TRBV4-3 with TRBJ2-7; 7 bases fit TRBD2. The CDR3 is made up of 15 amino acids. Unmatched junction bases numbered 5, after V lost 0 bases and J lost 3 bases. CDR1 and CDR2 (germline): LGHNA, YSLEER.

This rearrangement joins TRBV7-9 to TRBJ2-2, with D perhaps matching TRBD2 (5 bases). This CDR3 comprises 11 residues. Germline V gives CDR1 SEHNR, CDR2 FQNEAQ (reference sequence). The ends were cut back, 5 bases at V and 8 bases at J, with 6 bases in the middle. CDR3 loop: CASSPGGELFF. CDR3 sequence (DNA): TGTGCCAGCAGCCCGGGGGGGGAGCTGTTTTTT. The variable domain in full, with the rest retrieved from reference TRBV7-9 and TRBJ2-2, is DTGVSQNPRHKITKRGQNVTFRCDPISEHNRLYWYRQTLGQGPEFLTYFQNEAQLEKSRLLSDRFSAERPKGSFSTLEIQRTEQGDSAMYLCASSPGGELFFGEGSRLTVL.

The CDR3 nucleotides are TGTGCCAGCAGTTACGGACAGGAGCATGAAAAACTGTTTTTT. This encodes CASSYGQEHEKLFF. V usage is TRBV6-5 and J usage is TRBJ1-4, with 7 bases aligning to TRBD1. The CDR3 spans 14 residues. Trimming at V came to 2 bases and at J to 6 bases, leaving 3 bases not matched to a gene. Germline-derived CDR1 and CDR2 are MNHEY and SVGAGI.

This clone was seen more than once but under ten times. The chain has TRBV4-1 and TRBJ1-2, with D possibly matching TRBD1 (5 bases). The ends were cut back, 0 bases at V and 7 bases at J, with 9 bases in the middle. The CDR3 has 13 amino acids. Germline values: CDR1 MGHRA, CDR2 YSYEKL. CDR3 DNA: TGCGCCAGCAGCCAAGATTTCAGGGCTGGCTACACCTTC. Protein: CASSQDFRAGYTF.

The rearrangement links TRBV7-2 to TRBJ1-4; no firm D call. The germline V gene has CDR1 SGHTA and CDR2 FQGNSA. Trimming removed 8 bases from V and 5 bases from J, with 15 bases in between. The CDR3 runs to 14 residues. The CDR3 here is CASSQWRPNEKLFF. The CDR3 DNA sequence: TGTGCCAGCTCCCAGTGGCGGCCAAATGAAAAACTGTTTTTT.

This sequence joins TRBV5-1 and TRBJ2-1; no definite D call. The V end lost 0 bases, the J end lost 9 bases, and 7 bases lay between the germline ends. Germline V lookup: CDR1 SGHRS, CDR2 YFSETQ. The CDR3 extends over 12 amino acids. CDR3 DNA sequence: TGCGCCAGCAGCTTGGGACAACTTGAGCAGTTCTTC. Translated: CASSLGQLEQFF.

The chain combines TRBV6-5 with TRBJ1-5; D unclear. Germline-derived CDR1 and CDR2 are MNHEY and SVGAGI. V gave up 4 bases and J gave up 5 bases, with 9 bases separating them. CDR3 length: 13 amino acids. Here the CDR3 reads CASSWLPDQPQHF. DNA of the CDR3: TGTGCCAGCAGTTGGCTACCAGATCAGCCCCAGCATTTT.

This clone was seen a few times. The V call is TRBV2, the J call TRBJ2-1, with 7 bases fitting TRBD2. The CDR3 runs 10 residues. The J segment lost 9 bases and the V segment lost 8 bases, leaving 1 base of the junction unmatched. CDR1 and CDR2 from the germline V gene are SNHLY and FYNNEI. The CDR3 DNA reads TGTGCCAGCGGGGGGGTTGAGCAGTTCTTC. Translation gives CASGGVEQFF.

This clone was counted between two and nine times. The chain joins TRBV7-7 to TRBJ2-6; a possible D gene is TRBD2 (5 bases). Germline values: CDR1 SSHAT, CDR2 FNYEAQ (reference sequence). The CDR3 totals 15 residues. Deletions cut 5 bases from V and 1 base from J, with 9 bases between. The CDR3 loop reads CASSPEGSGANVLTF. The CDR3 bases are TGTGCCAGCAGCCCCGAGGGATCTGGGGCCAACGTCCTGACTTTC.

The V gene is TRBV5-4, the J gene TRBJ2-7; D is ambiguous. The CDR3 covers 12 residues. Germline V CDR1 and CDR2: SGHNT, YYREEE (reference sequence). Trimming left V 4 bases short and J 4 bases short, with 9 bases between. The CDR3 here is CASSNSAYEQYF. The CDR3 coding sequence is TGTGCCAGCAGCAATTCGGCTTACGAGCAGTACTTC. Combining the CDR3 with reference TRBV5-4 and TRBJ2-7 gives the whole variable domain ETGVTQSPTHLIKTRGQQVTLRCSSQSGHNTVSWYQQALGQGPQFIFQYYREEENGRGNFPPRFSGLQFPNYSSELNVNALELDDSALYLCASSNSAYEQYFGPGTRLTVT.

This chain uses TRBV30 with TRBJ1-1; D remains unclear. Trimming left V 2 bases short and J 3 bases short, with 7 bases between. This CDR3 has 12 amino acids. Per the germline V gene, CDR1 is GTSNPN and CDR2 is SVGIG (reference sequence). CDR3 DNA sequence: TGTGCCTGGAGTCCGGACTACACTGAAGCTTTCTTT. Protein product: CAWSPDYTEAFF.

The genes are TRBV7-9 and TRBJ1-1; TRBD1 might be the D (5 bases). In germline, CDR1 is SEHNR, CDR2 FQNEAQ (reference sequence). The CDR3 contains 11 residues. Trimming stripped 5 bases from V and 11 bases from J, with 12 bases between. In DNA form, the CDR3 reads TGTGCCAGCAGCCGGGCAGGGTTGGCTTTCTTT. Its protein product is CASSRAGLAFF. Variable domain in full (rest from reference TRBV7-9 and TRBJ1-1): DTGVSQNPRHKITKRGQNVTFRCDPISEHNRLYWYRQTLGQGPEFLTYFQNEAQLEKSRLLSDRFSAERPKGSFSTLEIQRTEQGDSAMYLCASSRAGLAFFGQGTRLTVV.

The rearrangement joins TRBV11-3 to TRBJ2-1; 9 nucleotides match TRBD1. Looked up from germline, CDR1 is SGHNT and CDR2 is YENEEA. The CDR3 totals 16 residues. The ends lost 5 bases at V and 5 bases at J; junction bases unmatched: 10. CDR3 residues: CASSPSRGTGHNEQFF. CDR3 nucleotides: TGTGCCAGCAGCCCCTCACGGGGGACAGGGCACAATGAGCAGTTCTTC.

The V call is TRBV7-6, the J call TRBJ2-2; 14 nucleotides align to TRBD2. Looked up from germline, CDR1 is SGHVS and CDR2 is FNYEAQ. The V gene end was trimmed by 4 bases and the J gene end by 5 bases; junction bases not matched to a gene: 12. The CDR3 contains 19 residues. This chain's CDR3 is CASSSPGLAGARMTGELFF. CDR3 coding DNA: TGTGCCAGCAGCTCTCCGGGACTAGCGGGGGCCCGAATGACCGGGGAGCTGTTTTTT.

This chain joins TRBV20-1 and TRBJ1-1; D ambiguous. The CDR3 length is 11 residues. CDR1 is DFQATT and CDR2 is SNEGSKA in the germline V gene (reference sequence). CDR3: CGMIQNTEAFF. CDR3 in DNA: TGCGGAATGATTCAGAACACTGAAGCTTTCTTT.

By share of the sample, this clone is medium-sized. The rearrangement uses TRBV27 and TRBJ1-2; maybe TRBD1 (5 bases). Looked up from germline, CDR1 is MNHEY and CDR2 is SMNVEV (reference sequence). Deletions cut 4 bases from V and 4 bases from J, with 10 bases between. This CDR3 comprises 13 residues. As DNA, the CDR3 is TGTGCCAGCAGTTATGCAGGGACCTATGGCTACACCTTC. Translated: CASSYAGTYGYTF.